In this sample, the clone carrying this T cell receptor beta chain turned up once. In the original workflow: Reference gene primer amplification yielded estimated nucleated cell counts. Libraries were prepared by immunoSEQ multiplex PCR; TCRdb keeps only in-frame clonotypes and omits some of them. The V and J calls and clone size were taken over from that table, and D and trimming were inferred from the DNA. The data hold some 90,000 clones, with 80% to 95% observed a single time. The data stem from a study of blood T cell repertoires in COVID-19. This sequence originates from a woman aged 45-60 years in a cohort sampled during active COVID-19. Sample: peripheral blood.

The CDR3 reads CASSPGQPYGINEQFF. For the CDR3, the DNA is TGTGCCAGCTCCCCGGGACAGCCCTACGGTATCAATGAGCAGTTCTTC. The chain employs TRBV18 and TRBJ2-1, with TRBD1 identical over 7 bases. The CDR3 is made up of 16 amino acids. J was trimmed by 6 bases and V by 6 bases; bases with no gene match: 14. CDR1 KGHSH and CDR2 LQKENI come from the germline V gene.